These T cell receptor beta chains were read from a single sample in a study of cytomegalovirus exposure and HLA in healthy donors. Profiled with immunoSEQ multiplex PCR; TCRdb holds only in-frame clones, not every one. The data show roughly 140,000 clones, about four fifths seen once. Sequencing was done on a sample of PBMCs. These receptors were obtained from a man aged 50 to 60 in good health and CMV-seropositive. Each CDR3 is given with its conserved first and last residue. Fields, in order: clone size, D gene, V gene, J gene, CDR3 protein, CDR3 DNA. A D gene is named only where the DNA matches it firmly. Expanded clones are given a class, and other clones once, few, many or no size at all.

clone_size: few
d_call: TRBD2
v_call: TRBV6-1
j_call: TRBJ2-1
cdr3_aa: CASSGLAGGGIDEQFF
cdr3_nt: TGTGCCAGCAGTGGACTAGCGGGAGGGGGAATTGATGAGCAGTTCTTC

clone_size: once
d_call: .
v_call: TRBV7-3
j_call: TRBJ2-1
cdr3_aa: CASSFRRSSYNEQFF
cdr3_nt: TGTGCCAGCAGCTTCCGGCGGAGCTCCTACAATGAGCAGTTCTTC

clone_size: .
d_call: TRBD2
v_call: TRBV6-1
j_call: TRBJ2-7
cdr3_aa: CASIGGRGSYEQYF
cdr3_nt: TGTGCCAGCATAGGCGGGAGGGGCTCCTACGAGCAGTACTTC

clone_size: .
d_call: .
v_call: TRBV28
j_call: TRBJ2-6
cdr3_aa: CASRPRQLVIPSEGANVLTF
cdr3_nt: TGTGCCAGCAGACCGCGTCAACTAGTAATCCCTTCGGAAGGGGCCAACGTCCTGACTTTC

clone_size: .
d_call: .
v_call: TRBV11-3
j_call: TRBJ2-1
cdr3_aa: CASSLGTTSVGEQFF
cdr3_nt: TGTGCCAGCAGCTTAGGGACTACATCCGTGGGGGAGCAGTTCTTC

clone_size: once
d_call: .
v_call: TRBV10-1
j_call: TRBJ2-4
cdr3_aa: CASSAGDIQYF
cdr3_nt: TGCGCCAGCAGTGCGGGGGACATTCAGTACTTC

clone_size: .
d_call: .
v_call: TRBV19
j_call: TRBJ1-3
cdr3_aa: CASTYDTGNTIYF
cdr3_nt: TGTGCCAGTACGTACGACACTGGAAACACCATATATTTT

clone_size: .
d_call: .
v_call: TRBV4-1
j_call: TRBJ1-4
cdr3_aa: CASSQDNEEKLFF
cdr3_nt: TGCGCCAGCAGCCAAGATAACGAGGAAAAACTGTTTTTT

clone_size: .
d_call: .
v_call: TRBV10-3
j_call: TRBJ2-5
cdr3_aa: CAISEGLGGQETQYF
cdr3_nt: TGTGCCATCAGTGAAGGGTTAGGGGGCCAAGAGACCCAGTACTTC

clone_size: .
d_call: .
v_call: TRBV7-9
j_call: TRBJ2-1
cdr3_aa: CASSFTGASYNEQFF
cdr3_nt: TGTGCCAGCAGCTTTACGGGAGCGTCGTACAATGAGCAGTTCTTC

clone_size: .
d_call: .
v_call: TRBV10-1
j_call: TRBJ2-1
cdr3_aa: CASSEADRGGEQFF
cdr3_nt: TGCGCCAGCAGTGAGGCCGACAGGGGAGGGGAGCAGTTCTTC

clone_size: .
d_call: TRBD2
v_call: TRBV10-3
j_call: TRBJ2-7
cdr3_aa: CAISEREGLSQQYF
cdr3_nt: TGTGCCATCAGTGAGCGGGAGGGCCTCTCGCAGCAGTACTTC

clone_size: .
d_call: .
v_call: TRBV5-5
j_call: TRBJ1-2
cdr3_aa: CASSPGPGVVYGYTF
cdr3_nt: TGTGCCAGCAGCCCCGGCCCCGGGGTTGTCTATGGCTACACCTTC

clone_size: .
d_call: TRBD2
v_call: TRBV5-5
j_call: TRBJ2-7
cdr3_aa: CASSLVPSGAYEQYF
cdr3_nt: TGTGCCAGCAGCTTGGTGCCTAGCGGGGCCTACGAGCAGTACTTC

clone_size: .
d_call: .
v_call: TRBV4-2
j_call: TRBJ2-2
cdr3_aa: CASSHRLDGELFF
cdr3_nt: TGTGCCAGCAGCCATCGGTTAGACGGGGAGCTGTTTTTT

clone_size: .
d_call: .
v_call: TRBV7-9
j_call: TRBJ1-1
cdr3_aa: CASSLDRVKDTEAFF
cdr3_nt: TGTGCCAGCAGCTTAGACAGGGTCAAGGACACTGAAGCTTTCTTT

clone_size: .
d_call: .
v_call: TRBV29-1
j_call: TRBJ2-7
cdr3_aa: CSVESGYVPYEQYF
cdr3_nt: TGCAGCGTTGAAAGCGGGTACGTCCCCTACGAGCAGTACTTC

clone_size: .
d_call: TRBD1
v_call: TRBV28
j_call: TRBJ1-4
cdr3_aa: CASKTGVDEKLFF
cdr3_nt: TGTGCCAGCAAGACAGGGGTTGATGAAAAACTGTTTTTT

clone_size: .
d_call: TRBD2
v_call: TRBV27
j_call: TRBJ2-4
cdr3_aa: CASSSFTSGKGKNIQYF
cdr3_nt: TGTGCCAGCAGTTCTTTCACTAGCGGGAAAGGCAAAAACATTCAGTACTTC

clone_size: .
d_call: .
v_call: TRBV5-1
j_call: TRBJ2-7
cdr3_aa: CASSLGRSQGSEQYF
cdr3_nt: TGCGCCAGCAGCTTGGGGCGGTCACAGGGATCCGAGCAGTACTTC

clone_size: few
d_call: TRBD2
v_call: TRBV11-2
j_call: TRBJ2-2
cdr3_aa: CASSLGPGLADGELFF
cdr3_nt: TGTGCCAGCAGCTTAGGGCCGGGACTAGCGGACGGGGAGCTGTTTTTT

clone_size: .
d_call: .
v_call: TRBV5-1
j_call: TRBJ1-5
cdr3_aa: CASSLSGNQPQHF
cdr3_nt: TGCGCCAGCAGCTTGTCAGGGAATCAGCCCCAGCATTTT

clone_size: once
d_call: TRBD1
v_call: TRBV2
j_call: TRBJ1-4
cdr3_aa: CASSQQGGSEKLFF
cdr3_nt: TGTGCCAGCTCACAACAGGGGGGAAGTGAAAAACTGTTTTTT

clone_size: .
d_call: TRBD1
v_call: TRBV28
j_call: TRBJ1-2
cdr3_aa: CASSWQGVDYGYTF
cdr3_nt: TGTGCCAGCAGTTGGCAGGGGGTGGACTATGGCTACACCTTC

clone_size: .
d_call: .
v_call: TRBV30
j_call: TRBJ2-7
cdr3_aa: CAWSVSGREGEQYF
cdr3_nt: TGTGCCTGGAGTGTATCGGGGCGGGAAGGCGAGCAGTACTTC

clone_size: .
d_call: TRBD1
v_call: TRBV5-1
j_call: TRBJ1-2
cdr3_aa: CASSLVTGDGYTF
cdr3_nt: TGCGCCAGCAGCTTGGTAACAGGGGATGGCTACACCTTC

clone_size: .
d_call: .
v_call: TRBV5-1
j_call: TRBJ2-1
cdr3_aa: CASSLDSRNNEQFF
cdr3_nt: TGCGCCAGCAGCTTGGATAGCAGAAACAATGAGCAGTTCTTC

clone_size: .
d_call: TRBD2
v_call: TRBV11-2
j_call: TRBJ2-5
cdr3_aa: CASSSGLAEEETQYF
cdr3_nt: TGTGCCAGCAGCTCGGGACTAGCCGAGGAAGAGACCCAGTACTTC

clone_size: once
d_call: TRBD1
v_call: TRBV10-3
j_call: TRBJ2-7
cdr3_aa: CAISDREWGEQYF
cdr3_nt: TGTGCCATCAGCGACAGGGAGTGGGGCGAGCAGTACTTC

clone_size: .
d_call: .
v_call: TRBV7-8
j_call: TRBJ2-7
cdr3_aa: CASSPLLYEQYF
cdr3_nt: TGTGCCAGCAGCCCCCTCCTCTACGAGCAGTACTTC

clone_size: .
d_call: .
v_call: TRBV27
j_call: TRBJ2-7
cdr3_aa: CASSPKRTGVYEQYF
cdr3_nt: TGTGCCAGCAGTCCGAAGAGGACGGGGGTGTACGAGCAGTACTTC

clone_size: .
d_call: .
v_call: TRBV18
j_call: TRBJ1-2
cdr3_aa: CASSPDRNSGYTF
cdr3_nt: TGTGCCAGCTCACCTGACAGAAATTCGGGCTACACCTTC

clone_size: .
d_call: .
v_call: TRBV5-6
j_call: TRBJ2-3
cdr3_aa: CASSLDFYIGATSTDTQYF
cdr3_nt: TGTGCCAGCAGCTTGGATTTTTACATTGGCGCGACTAGCACAGATACGCAGTATTTT

clone_size: .
d_call: .
v_call: TRBV5-1
j_call: TRBJ1-1
cdr3_aa: CASSFVGGITEAFF
cdr3_nt: TGCGCCAGCAGCTTCGTGGGGGGGATCACTGAAGCTTTCTTT

clone_size: .
d_call: .
v_call: TRBV15
j_call: TRBJ2-1
cdr3_aa: CATSRGVDRADEQFF
cdr3_nt: TGTGCCACCAGCAGAGGTGTAGACAGAGCTGATGAGCAGTTCTTC

clone_size: .
d_call: .
v_call: TRBV5-1
j_call: TRBJ2-1
cdr3_aa: CASSLDWRGSYNEQFF
cdr3_nt: TGCGCCAGCAGCTTGGACTGGAGGGGAAGCTACAATGAGCAGTTCTTC

clone_size: .
d_call: .
v_call: TRBV5-1
j_call: TRBJ1-1
cdr3_aa: CASSLEQNTEAFF
cdr3_nt: TGCGCCAGCAGCTTGGAACAGAACACTGAAGCTTTCTTT

clone_size: .
d_call: .
v_call: TRBV5-1
j_call: TRBJ2-7
cdr3_aa: CASSPTGLYEQYF
cdr3_nt: TGCGCCAGCAGCCCGACAGGACTCTACGAGCAGTACTTC

clone_size: .
d_call: TRBD2
v_call: TRBV9
j_call: TRBJ2-3
cdr3_aa: CASSVAGLAGAGTQYF
cdr3_nt: TGTGCCAGCAGCGTAGCCGGACTAGCGGGAGCAGGTACGCAGTATTTT

clone_size: .
d_call: TRBD1
v_call: TRBV4-1
j_call: TRBJ2-7
cdr3_aa: CASSQDLRTGFFYEQYF
cdr3_nt: TGCGCCAGCAGCCAAGATCTCCGGACAGGATTCTTCTACGAGCAGTACTTC

clone_size: .
d_call: TRBD1
v_call: TRBV5-5
j_call: TRBJ1-2
cdr3_aa: CASSGTASSINYGYTF
cdr3_nt: TGTGCCAGCAGTGGGACAGCGTCCTCGATAAACTATGGCTACACCTTC

clone_size: .
d_call: TRBD2
v_call: TRBV2
j_call: TRBJ2-7
cdr3_aa: CASRKGLAESYEQYF
cdr3_nt: TGTGCCAGCAGGAAGGGACTAGCGGAATCCTACGAGCAGTACTTC

clone_size: .
d_call: .
v_call: TRBV6-5
j_call: TRBJ2-3
cdr3_aa: CASSPTRLDTQYF
cdr3_nt: TGTGCCAGCAGCCCGACTAGGTTGGATACGCAGTATTTT

clone_size: .
d_call: .
v_call: TRBV11-2
j_call: TRBJ2-1
cdr3_aa: CASSHPGGALAYNEQFF
cdr3_nt: TGTGCCAGCAGCCACCCGGGTGGAGCGCTAGCCTACAATGAGCAGTTCTTC

clone_size: once
d_call: TRBD1
v_call: TRBV11-2
j_call: TRBJ1-1
cdr3_aa: CASSLGGQGITEAFF
cdr3_nt: TGTGCCAGCAGCTTGGGGGGACAGGGAATCACTGAAGCTTTCTTT

clone_size: .
d_call: .
v_call: TRBV9
j_call: TRBJ2-7
cdr3_aa: CASSACAGTGGCEQYF
cdr3_nt: TGTGCCAGCAGCGCCTGTGCCGGGACGGGGGGCTGCGAGCAGTACTTC

clone_size: once
d_call: .
v_call: TRBV28
j_call: TRBJ2-3
cdr3_aa: CASSLPGADTQYF
cdr3_nt: TGTGCCAGCAGTTTACCGGGAGCAGATACGCAGTATTTT

clone_size: once
d_call: TRBD1
v_call: TRBV18
j_call: TRBJ1-1
cdr3_aa: CASSSGQLNEAFF
cdr3_nt: TGTGCCAGCTCATCGGGACAGCTAAACGAAGCTTTCTTT